The rows below give T cell receptor beta chains drawn from one sample of a study of CD8+ T cells in alopecia areata. The assay was immunoSEQ multiplex PCR, and TCRdb's table has in-frame clones only and misses some. This table has 140,000 to 150,000 clones, about three fifths appearing once. This material consisted of CD4+ T cells sorted from blood, taken at week 0. Source of these receptors: a human donor with alopecia areata. Each CDR3 is given with its conserved first and last residue. The D gene is left open where the match is weak. The size entry is marked missing in some rows and otherwise reads once, few, many or a size class.

j_call v_call clone_size d_call cdr3_aa cdr3_nt
TRBJ2-7 TRBV15 . . CATSRDRIQTGEQYF TGTGCCACCAGCAGAGACAGGATTCAAACAGGCGAGCAGTACTTC
TRBJ2-5 TRBV5-1 . TRBD2 CASKETGGETQYF TGCGCCAGCAAGGAAACGGGGGGTGAGACCCAGTACTTC
TRBJ2-3 TRBV10-3 . . CAISESTSSDTQYF TGTGCCATCAGTGAGAGTACTAGTTCTGATACGCAGTATTTT
TRBJ2-7 TRBV29-1 . . CSVETNNRYEQYF TGCAGCGTTGAAACTAATAATCGCTACGAGCAGTACTTC
TRBJ2-7 TRBV5-5 . TRBD1 CASSRTGDGYEQYF TGTGCCAGCAGCAGGACAGGGGACGGCTACGAGCAGTACTTC
TRBJ1-2 TRBV6-5 . . CASSGFDKSYGYTF TGTGCCAGCAGTGGATTCGACAAGTCCTATGGCTACACCTTC
TRBJ2-3 TRBV29-1 . TRBD2 CSATPSGGASDTQYF TGCAGCGCCACCCCTAGCGGGGGGGCTTCAGATACGCAGTATTTT
TRBJ1-6 TRBV5-6 . . CASSLERGDSPLHF TGTGCCAGCAGCTTGGAAAGGGGGGATTCACCCCTCCACTTT
TRBJ1-1 TRBV4-3 few TRBD1 CASSQEHRGFAEAFF TGCGCCAGCAGCCAAGAGCACAGGGGATTCGCTGAAGCTTTCTTT
TRBJ1-2 TRBV9 few . CASSVAPGTGGGGYTF TGTGCCAGCAGCGTAGCCCCTGGAACAGGTGGGGGTGGCTACACCTTC
TRBJ1-1 TRBV5-1 . TRBD1 CASTLGDRGHAEAFF TGCGCCAGCACCTTGGGGGACAGGGGGCACGCTGAAGCTTTCTTT
TRBJ1-5 TRBV7-2 once TRBD1 CASSVSGGNQPQHF TGTGCCAGCAGCGTCTCAGGGGGGAATCAGCCCCAGCATTTT
TRBJ2-3 TRBV5-6 . . CASSSPRTDTQYF TGTGCCAGCAGCTCCCCCCGAACAGATACGCAGTATTTT
TRBJ2-7 TRBV30 few TRBD1 CAWSRDSYEQYF TGTGCCTGGAGTAGGGACAGCTACGAGCAGTACTTC
TRBJ1-1 TRBV5-1 . . CASSSGENTEAFF TGCGCCAGCAGCTCAGGGGAGAACACTGAAGCTTTCTTT
TRBJ2-1 TRBV7-2 . TRBD2 CASSQLSGTYNEQFF TGTGCCAGCAGCCAACTTAGCGGGACCTACAATGAGCAGTTCTTC
TRBJ2-1 TRBV6-6 few TRBD2 CASRGTSDHNEQFF TGTGCCAGCAGGGGGACTAGCGACCACAATGAGCAGTTCTTC
TRBJ1-2 TRBV29-1 few . CSVGQSGYTF TGCAGCGTTGGTCAGAGTGGCTACACCTTC
TRBJ2-6 TRBV9 . TRBD1 CASSGRAGGSGANVLTF TGTGCCAGCAGCGGCCGAGCAGGGGGCAGTGGGGCCAACGTCCTGACTTTC
TRBJ2-3 TRBV28 . . CASSFLGSDTQYF TGTGCCAGCAGTTTTTTGGGGTCAGATACGCAGTATTTT
TRBJ2-5 TRBV9 . TRBD2 CASSVSSGEGETQYF TGTGCCAGCAGCGTTTCTAGCGGGGAGGGTGAGACCCAGTACTTC
TRBJ1-5 TRBV6-5 . TRBD1 CASSPGQVMSQPQHF TGTGCCAGCAGCCCAGGACAGGTTATGAGTCAGCCCCAGCATTTT
TRBJ1-2 TRBV25-1 . . CASPQRNNYGYTF TGTGCCAGCCCGCAGAGGAATAACTATGGCTACACCTTC
TRBJ2-1 TRBV4-2 . . CASSQVAQSSYNEQFF TGTGCCAGCAGCCAAGTAGCCCAAAGCTCCTACAATGAGCAGTTCTTC
TRBJ1-2 TRBV18 . . CASSPLGARGYTF TGTGCCAGCTCACCACTTGGGGCGCGAGGCTACACCTTC
TRBJ2-5 TRBV9 . . CASSVDQGVETQYF TGTGCCAGCAGCGTAGATCAGGGTGTGGAGACCCAGTACTTC
TRBJ1-5 TRBV6-5 few . CASSYSSQSNQPQHF TGTGCCAGCAGTTACTCGTCACAGAGCAATCAGCCCCAGCATTTT
TRBJ2-6 TRBV30 once . CAWRVPLSGANVLTF TGTGCCTGGAGGGTCCCTCTCTCTGGGGCCAACGTCCTGACTTTC
TRBJ1-6 TRBV4-1 . . CASSQPTADNSPLHF TGCGCCAGCAGCCAACCGACCGCCGACAATTCACCCCTCCACTTT
TRBJ1-1 TRBV7-9 . . CASSLGQSSYTEAFF TGTGCCAGCAGCCTAGGACAGTCCTCTTACACTGAAGCTTTCTTT
TRBJ2-6 TRBV14 . . CASSLWGAGANVLTF TGTGCCAGCAGCCTCTGGGGCGCTGGGGCCAACGTCCTGACTTTC
TRBJ2-6 TRBV7-2 few . CASSFDLAGANVLTF TGTGCCAGCAGCTTTGATCTGGCTGGGGCCAACGTCCTGACTTTC
TRBJ1-2 TRBV6-5 . . CASQGAGGGYGYTF TGTGCCAGCCAGGGCGCCGGGGGTGGCTATGGCTACACCTTC
TRBJ1-1 TRBV4-3 . TRBD1 CASSHLVPGQGSNTEAFF TGCGCCAGCAGCCATTTAGTCCCGGGACAGGGTTCGAACACTGAAGCTTTCTTT
TRBJ2-1 TRBV11-3 many TRBD2 CASSLGSGGANEQFF TGTGCCAGCAGCTTAGGTAGCGGGGGGGCAAATGAGCAGTTCTTC
TRBJ2-1 TRBV6-1 . . CATPSELVTGEQFF TGTGCCACACCCTCAGAGTTGGTTACAGGCGAGCAGTTCTTC
TRBJ2-7 TRBV4-1 . . CASSQDHTGREQYF TGCGCCAGCAGCCAAGATCATACAGGGCGCGAGCAGTACTTC
TRBJ2-7 TRBV27 . . CASSLLVSGYEQYF TGTGCCAGCAGTTTACTGGTGAGTGGCTACGAGCAGTACTTC
TRBJ1-6 TRBV30 . . CAWINSPLHF TGTGCCTGGATAAATTCACCCCTCCACTTT
TRBJ2-5 TRBV19 . TRBD2 CASSSSGETQYF TGTGCCAGTAGCTCTAGCGGAGAGACCCAGTACTTC
TRBJ1-4 TRBV4-3 . . CASSAGNEKLFF TGCGCCAGCAGCGCAGGGAATGAAAAACTGTTTTTT
TRBJ2-5 TRBV18 few TRBD2 CASSPPRTSVYQETQYF TGTGCCAGCTCACCACCTAGAACTAGCGTTTACCAAGAGACCCAGTACTTC
TRBJ2-7 TRBV10-3 . . CAISRDRPYEQYF TGTGCCATCAGTCGGGACCGACCCTACGAGCAGTACTTC
TRBJ1-6 TRBV30 . . CAWTVSRGGSPLHF TGTGCCTGGACAGTCTCCCGGGGGGGATCACCCCTCCACTTT
TRBJ1-4 TRBV7-2 . . CASSFGYRSEKLFF TGTGCCAGCAGCTTCGGGTATCGTAGTGAAAAACTGTTTTTT
TRBJ2-7 TRBV10-3 few . CAISGDITYEQYF TGTGCCATCAGTGGGGACATAACCTACGAGCAGTACTTC